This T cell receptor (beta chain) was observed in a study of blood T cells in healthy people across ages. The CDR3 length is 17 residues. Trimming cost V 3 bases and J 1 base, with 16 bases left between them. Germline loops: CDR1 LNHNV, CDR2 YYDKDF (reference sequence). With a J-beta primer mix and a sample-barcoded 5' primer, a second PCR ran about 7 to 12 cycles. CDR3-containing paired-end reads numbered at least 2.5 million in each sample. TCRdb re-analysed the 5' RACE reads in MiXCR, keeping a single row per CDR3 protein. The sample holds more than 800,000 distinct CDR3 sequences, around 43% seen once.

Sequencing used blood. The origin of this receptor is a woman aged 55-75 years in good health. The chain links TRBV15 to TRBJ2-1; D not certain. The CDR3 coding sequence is TGTGCCACCAGCAGCGCCGGCAGGTCTATATCCTACAATGAGCAGTTCTTC. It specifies CATSSAGRSISYNEQFF.